A selection of T cell receptor beta chains follows, all from one sample in a study of T cell responses to AZD1222 COVID-19 vaccine. TCRdb keeps only in-frame clones here, not all; method: immunoSEQ multiplex PCR. The sample lists over 140,000 clones, 80% to 95% occurring once. The starting material was peripheral blood, obtained 28 days after the second AZD1222 dose. Receptor source: an adult who received the AZD1222 COVID-19 vaccine. The CDR3 runs from the conserved cysteine through the conserved F or W. The D gene is left open where the match is weak. Only some rows state a clone size, as once, few, many or a class for expanded clones.

size | D | J | V | DNA | CDR3
. | . | TRBJ2-3 | TRBV28 | TGTGCCAGCAACGCGTTAGCCGATACGCAGTATTTT | CASNALADTQYF
. | . | TRBJ2-7 | TRBV5-4 | TGTGCCAGCCGCCGGGACAACTCCTACGAGCAGTACTTC | CASRRDNSYEQYF
. | . | TRBJ1-3 | TRBV9 | TGTGCCAGCTCGGGAGGGGGAAACACCATATATTTT | CASSGGGNTIYF
once | TRBD1 | TRBJ2-1 | TRBV30 | TGTGCCTGGAGTCGTCCTCCGGACAGGGTGTCCGATGAGCAGTTCTTC | CAWSRPPDRVSDEQFF
. | . | TRBJ1-2 | TRBV19 | TGTGCCAGTAGCGAAGCTCAGGGTCGTGGCTACACCTTC | CASSEAQGRGYTF
. | . | TRBJ2-2 | TRBV25-1 | TGTGCCAGCATCAACACCCCGCCAGGGTTTATCGAGGAGCTGTTTTTT | CASINTPPGFIEELFF
. | . | TRBJ2-3 | TRBV7-2 | TGTGCCAGCAGCTTAGGAGGTTGGCGAGATACGCAGTATTTT | CASSLGGWRDTQYF
. | TRBD2 | TRBJ2-3 | TRBV3-1/TRBV3-2 | TGTGCCAGCAGCCAGCACGGACTAGCGGGAGGAATAGATACGCAGTATTTT | CASSQHGLAGGIDTQYF
. | . | TRBJ1-1 | TRBV2 | TGTGCCAGCAGTGTGGCGGCAGGGAGGAACACTGAAGCTTTCTTT | CASSVAAGRNTEAFF
. | . | TRBJ1-1 | TRBV3-1/TRBV3-2 | TGTGCCAGCAGCCTGGGGCTGGACACTGAAGCTTTCTTT | CASSLGLDTEAFF
. | . | TRBJ2-1 | TRBV6-5 | TGTGCCAGCAGTTACCAATGGCGAAACAATGAGCAGTTCTTC | CASSYQWRNNEQFF
. | . | TRBJ2-7 | TRBV3-1/TRBV3-2 | TGTGCCAGCAGGGCAGGGTCCTACGAGCAGTACTTC | CASRAGSYEQYF
. | . | TRBJ2-7 | TRBV21-1 | TGTGCCAGCAGCAATCAAAGCGGGAGTGAGCAGTACTTC | CASSNQSGSEQYF
. | . | TRBJ1-5 | TRBV19 | TGTGCCAGTAGTATAGACAGGCAGCAGCCCCAGCATTTT | CASSIDRQQPQHF
. | . | TRBJ2-2 | TRBV5-1 | TGCGCCAGCAGCCCGGAGCGACCGAACACCGGGGAGCTGTTTTTT | CASSPERPNTGELFF
few | . | TRBJ1-1 | TRBV25-1 | TGTGCCAGCAGTGAAATGGCCAGGGAGACTGAAGCTTTCTTT | CASSEMARETEAFF
. | . | TRBJ1-5 | TRBV6-1 | TGTGCCAGCAGTGAACGCGGGGTCCGCAATCAGCCCCAGCATTTT | CASSERGVRNQPQHF
. | TRBD1 | TRBJ1-1 | TRBV11-2 | TGTGCCAGCAGCTTGAAGACAGGTACAGGGGAGAACACTGAAGCTTTCTTT | CASSLKTGTGENTEAFF
. | TRBD2 | TRBJ2-3 | TRBV4-1 | TGCGCCAGCAGCCCCGGACTAGCGGGAGGGCCCTCAAGGACAGATACGCAGTATTTT | CASSPGLAGGPSRTDTQYF
. | TRBD2 | TRBJ2-1 | TRBV30 | TGTGCCTGGAACTTCTCGGGGGGGAATGAGCAGTTCTTC | CAWNFSGGNEQFF
. | . | TRBJ1-5 | TRBV6-1 | TGTGCCAGCAGTGAAAGGGACCAGCCCCAGCATTTT | CASSERDQPQHF
. | . | TRBJ2-5 | TRBV18 | TGTGCCAGCTCACCAGGGGGTTTTGACAGCGGGCGAGAGACCCAGTACTTC | CASSPGGFDSGRETQYF
. | TRBD1 | TRBJ2-1 | TRBV24-1 | TGTGCCACCAGCCGCGACAGGGGGCGCGGGTCCGAGCAGTTCTTC | CATSRDRGRGSEQFF
. | TRBD1 | TRBJ1-2 | TRBV5-1 | TGCGCCAGCAGCTTGGCACAGGGGGACTATGGCTACACCTTC | CASSLAQGDYGYTF
. | . | TRBJ2-3 | TRBV19 | TGTGCCAGTACGGAGACGGGAGAGAGGGCAGATACGCAGTATTTT | CASTETGERADTQYF
. | TRBD1 | TRBJ1-2 | TRBV27 | TGTGCCAGCAGTTTATCGACAGGGCAGAGTGGCTACACCTTC | CASSLSTGQSGYTF
. | . | TRBJ1-2 | TRBV20-1 | TGCACACCAGGGGACCGTGGCTACACCTTC | CTPGDRGYTF
once | . | TRBJ2-4 | TRBV19 | TGTGCCAGTAGTACCCAGCTGGGGGCCAAAAACATTCAGTACTTC | CASSTQLGAKNIQYF
. | . | TRBJ1-2 | TRBV25-1 | TGTGCCAGCAGTGGAAACTATGGCTACACCTTC | CASSGNYGYTF
. | TRBD1 | TRBJ2-7 | TRBV4-1 | TGCGCCAGCAGCCAAGAGCGGGGACAGGGGTACTACGAGCAGTACTTC | CASSQERGQGYYEQYF
once | TRBD2 | TRBJ2-7 | TRBV12-3/TRBV12-4 | TGTGCCAGCAGTTTTGGACTAGCGTACGAGCAGTACTTC | CASSFGLAYEQYF
. | TRBD1 | TRBJ1-1 | TRBV18 | TGTGCCAGCTCACCTAGGGACAGGGGTTACACTGAAGCTTTCTTT | CASSPRDRGYTEAFF
. | . | TRBJ1-5 | TRBV24-1 | TGTGCCACCAGTGATTCCAGGGATGTGCAGCCCCAGCATTTT | CATSDSRDVQPQHF
. | . | TRBJ2-1 | TRBV9 | TGTGCCAGCAGCGTCGGAGAGATCCATGAGCAGTTCTTC | CASSVGEIHEQFF
. | TRBD1 | TRBJ2-5 | TRBV18 | TGTGCCAGCTCACCACGGGACAGTCAGTACTTC | CASSPRDSQYF
. | . | TRBJ2-2 | TRBV24-1 | TGTGCCACCTCAGTAAACACCGGGGAGCTGTTTTTT | CATSVNTGELFF
. | TRBD2 | TRBJ2-1 | TRBV29-1 | TGCAGCGTTGTTAGACTAGCGGGAGGGTCTTGGCAGTTCTTC | CSVVRLAGGSWQFF
once | TRBD1 | TRBJ1-1 | TRBV9 | TGTGCCAGCAGCGTCACAGGGGATAACACTGAAGCTTTCTTT | CASSVTGDNTEAFF
. | . | TRBJ2-5 | TRBV7-7 | TGTGCCAGCAGCCCGGCGGGACGAGGGGGAGAGACCCAGTACTTC | CASSPAGRGGETQYF
. | . | TRBJ1-2 | TRBV30 | TGTGCCTGGAGTGTATCCAGGTATGGCTACACCTTC | CAWSVSRYGYTF
. | . | TRBJ1-6 | TRBV6-5 | TGTGCCAGCAGGTTGGGGGATTCACCCCTCCACTTT | CASRLGDSPLHF
. | TRBD1 | TRBJ1-1 | TRBV18 | TGTGCCAGCTCACCCCTAGAGGAAACAGGGGGCGCGGCAGCTTTCTTT | CASSPLEETGGAAAFF
. | . | TRBJ2-7 | TRBV28 | TGTGCCAGCACCCATCCACCGCGAGGGCACTCCTACGAGCAGTACTTC | CASTHPPRGHSYEQYF
. | . | TRBJ2-7 | TRBV11-2 | TGTGCCAGCAGCTTCCCAGGACAGTACTACGAGCAGTACTTC | CASSFPGQYYEQYF